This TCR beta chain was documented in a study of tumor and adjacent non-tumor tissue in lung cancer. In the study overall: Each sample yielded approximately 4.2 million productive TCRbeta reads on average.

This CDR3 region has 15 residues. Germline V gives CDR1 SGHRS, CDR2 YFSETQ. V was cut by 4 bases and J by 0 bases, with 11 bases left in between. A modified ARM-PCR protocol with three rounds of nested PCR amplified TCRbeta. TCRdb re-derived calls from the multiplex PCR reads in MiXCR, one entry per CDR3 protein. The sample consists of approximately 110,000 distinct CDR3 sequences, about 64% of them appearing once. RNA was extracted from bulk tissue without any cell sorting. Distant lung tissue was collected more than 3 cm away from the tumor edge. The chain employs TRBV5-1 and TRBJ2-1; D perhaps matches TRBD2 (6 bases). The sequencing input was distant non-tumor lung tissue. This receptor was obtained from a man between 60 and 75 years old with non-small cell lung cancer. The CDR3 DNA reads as TGCGCCAGCAGCGGGACGCGGGGCTCCTACAATGAGCAGTTCTTC. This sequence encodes CASSGTRGSYNEQFF.